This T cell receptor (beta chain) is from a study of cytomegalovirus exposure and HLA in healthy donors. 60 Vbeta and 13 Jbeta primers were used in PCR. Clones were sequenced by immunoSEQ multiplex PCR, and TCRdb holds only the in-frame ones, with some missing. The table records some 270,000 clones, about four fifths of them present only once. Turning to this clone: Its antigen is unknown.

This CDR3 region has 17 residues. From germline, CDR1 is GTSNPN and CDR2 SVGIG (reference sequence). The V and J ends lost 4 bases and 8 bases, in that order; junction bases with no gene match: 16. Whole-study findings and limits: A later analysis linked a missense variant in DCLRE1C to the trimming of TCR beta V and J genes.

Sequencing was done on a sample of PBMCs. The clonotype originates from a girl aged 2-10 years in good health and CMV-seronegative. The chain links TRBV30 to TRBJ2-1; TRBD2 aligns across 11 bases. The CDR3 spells CAWKRVLLAGENDEQFF. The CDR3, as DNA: TGTGCCTGGAAGAGGGTCTTACTAGCGGGAGAAAATGATGAGCAGTTCTTC.